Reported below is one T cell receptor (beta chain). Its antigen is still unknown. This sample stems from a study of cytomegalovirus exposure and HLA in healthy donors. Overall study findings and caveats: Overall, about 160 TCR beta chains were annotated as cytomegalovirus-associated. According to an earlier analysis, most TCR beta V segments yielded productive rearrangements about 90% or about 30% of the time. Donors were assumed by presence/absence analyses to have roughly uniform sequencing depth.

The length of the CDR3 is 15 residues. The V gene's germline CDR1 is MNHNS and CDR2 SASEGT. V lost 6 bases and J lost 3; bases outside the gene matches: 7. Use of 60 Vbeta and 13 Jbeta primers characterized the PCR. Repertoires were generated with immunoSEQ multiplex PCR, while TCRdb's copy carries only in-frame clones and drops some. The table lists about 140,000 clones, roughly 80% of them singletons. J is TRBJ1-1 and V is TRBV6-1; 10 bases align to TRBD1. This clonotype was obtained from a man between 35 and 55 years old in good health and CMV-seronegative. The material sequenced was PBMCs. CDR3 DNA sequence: TGTGCCAGCAGCCGGGACAGGGGAGGGTACACTGAAGCTTTCTTT. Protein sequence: CASSRDRGGYTEAFF.